This T cell receptor (beta chain) was captured by sequencing in a study of control samples from healthy donors and cancer patients. After removal of 6 bases from V and 0 bases from J, the junction contained 8 bases not matched to a gene. This CDR3 is built from 15 residues. Germline CDR1 MDHEN, CDR2 SYDVKM. Clones were sequenced by immunoSEQ multiplex PCR, and TCRdb holds only the in-frame ones, with some missing. The repertoire holds about 150,000 clones, with about 90% as singletons. The sequence came from a woman between 25 and 40 years old in good health. The rearrangement links TRBV28 to TRBJ2-7; 7 bases are a match to TRBD1. Input material: blood. The CDR3 loop reads CASSRQGPSSYEQYF. In nucleotides, the CDR3 is TGTGCCAGCAGCCGACAGGGTCCCTCCTCCTACGAGCAGTACTTC.